This T cell receptor (beta chain) was found in a study of shared T cell receptors in the human thymus. Losses at the gene ends were 3 bases for V and 0 bases for J; bases not matched to a gene: 24. The CDR3 sequence is 22 residues long. Germline V gene sequence: CDR1 SGHRS, CDR2 YFSETQ. Produced via immunoSEQ multiplex PCR; TCRdb's table is partial and in-frame only. The table records hundreds of thousands of clones, 88% of them present only once. The sample was also linked to a second study, of human thymus T cells. This second report adds: The study used thymus tissue resected during corrective heart surgery. An apparent bias in V and J gene usage was seen in thymic and blood repertoires. Unrelated individuals reportedly shared highly overlapping thymic TCR repertoires.

Source material: thymocytes. The clonotype originates from a boy in the first two years of life with a congenital heart defect. The chain employs TRBV5-1 and TRBJ2-7; 10 nucleotides line up with TRBD2. The CDR3 reads CASSSWTGSLAGASPRSYEQYF. The CDR3 bases are TGCGCCAGCAGCTCCTGGACAGGGTCCCTAGCGGGAGCCTCTCCGCGCTCCTACGAGCAGTACTTC.